A single sample is the source of the 17 T cell receptor beta chains below, sequenced in a study of blood T cell repertoires in COVID-19. Here immunoSEQ multiplex PCR was the method, and the copy in TCRdb shows in-frame clones only, minus some. This sample has approximately 150,000 clones, with 84% found just once. Source material: peripheral blood. The receptors were sampled from a woman between 50 and 59 years old in a cohort sampled during active or convalescent COVID-19.

The chain carries TRBV30 and TRBJ2-7; D is uncertain. The V end lost 1 base, the J end lost 7 bases, and 14 bases lay between the germline ends. Per the germline V gene, CDR1 is GTSNPN and CDR2 is SVGIG (reference sequence). The CDR3 loop spans 13 amino acids. DNA for the CDR3: TGTGCCTGGAGTGGCAGTTGGTCCGGGGAGCAGTACTTC. Protein product: CAWSGSWSGEQYF.

CDR3 sequence reads: CAISEGLAEDTQYF. The CDR3 DNA reads as TGTGCCATCAGTGAGGGGCTAGCAGAGGATACGCAGTATTTT. The chain carries TRBV10-3 and TRBJ2-3, with D perhaps TRBD2 (5 bases). This CDR3 comprises 14 residues. The V end was cut by 2 bases, the J end by 6 bases, with 12 bases between. Germline lookup yields CDR1 ENHRY and CDR2 SYGVKD.

V is TRBV19 and J is TRBJ1-1, with 8 bases that match TRBD1. After removal of 7 bases from V and 4 bases from J, the junction contained 8 bases not matched to a gene. The CDR3 is made up of 14 amino acids. Germline lookup yields CDR1 LNHDA and CDR2 SQIVND (reference sequence). The CDR3 loop reads CASTRPDRVTEAFF. CDR3 nucleotide sequence: TGTGCCAGTACCCGTCCGGACAGGGTCACTGAAGCTTTCTTT.

The table lists this clone with a count of one. The chain employs TRBV10-1 and TRBJ1-2; 7 bases line up with TRBD1. V shed 6 bases, J shed 0 bases, and the junction held 16 bases outside the gene matches. CDR1 WNHNN and CDR2 SYGVQD come from the germline V gene (reference sequence). This CDR3 contains 18 residues. For the CDR3, the DNA is TGCGCCAGCAGCCAAAGGTCGAGGGGGCGTCAGGCTAACTATGGCTACACCTTC. This encodes CASSQRSRGRQANYGYTF.

This rearrangement joins TRBV5-1 to TRBJ1-1, with TRBD1 matching 9 bases. The CDR3 has 15 residues. Trimming removed 3 bases from V and 6 bases from J; junction bases left unmatched: 9. The germline CDR1 and CDR2 sequences are SGHRS and YFSETQ. The CDR3 spells CASSSQPGQGSEAFF. The CDR3 DNA follows: TGCGCCAGCAGCTCTCAACCGGGACAGGGCTCTGAAGCTTTCTTT.

The rearrangement joins TRBV12-3 or TRBV12-4 to TRBJ1-1; D unclear. V was cut by 2 bases and J by 1 base, with 5 bases left in between. The CDR3 consists of 13 residues. CDR3 nucleotide sequence: TGTGCCAGCAGTTTATTCGGGAACACTGAAGCTTTCTTT. Translated: CASSLFGNTEAFF.

The rearrangement uses TRBV11-3 and TRBJ2-3, with D possibly TRBD2 on 7 matching bases. Deletions cut 1 base from V and 6 bases from J, with 17 bases between. There are 16 residues in the CDR3. Germline V gene lookup returns CDR1 SGHNT and CDR2 YENEEA. CDR3 sequence: CASSLGGGRIPDTQYF. CDR3 nucleotide sequence: TGTGCCAGCAGCTTAGGGGGGGGCCGGATCCCTGATACGCAGTATTTT.

This chain joins TRBV9 and TRBJ2-3; TRBD2 matches at 11 bases. Germline assignment: CDR1 SGDLS and CDR2 YYNGEE. After removal of 0 bases from V and 10 bases from J, the junction contained 10 bases not matched to a gene. This CDR3 has 16 residues. The DNA for the CDR3 is TGTGCCAGCAGCGTAGTAGATAGCGGGGGGGCATCACCGCAGTATTTT. Its protein is CASSVVDSGGASPQYF.

V usage is TRBV24-1 and J usage is TRBJ1-1; 10 nucleotides agree with TRBD1. The CDR3 extends over 16 amino acids. CDR1 KGHDR and CDR2 SFDVKD come from the germline V gene. Unmatched junction bases numbered 15, after V lost 4 bases and J lost 11 bases. For the CDR3, the DNA is TGTGCCACCAGTGACTCCTCTAGGGGACAGGGGTCTCAGGCTTTCTTT. Translating it yields CATSDSSRGQGSQAFF.

CDR3: CASSGTGTGNEKLFF. The CDR3 DNA sequence: TGTGCCAGTAGTGGAACCGGGACAGGGAATGAAAAACTGTTTTTT. The chain is built from TRBV19 and TRBJ1-4, with 9 bases lining up with TRBD1. This CDR3 region has 15 residues. V trimming: 5 bases; J trimming: 5 bases; junction bases outside the gene matches: 6. Per germline, CDR1 LNHDA and CDR2 SQIVND (reference sequence). Full variable domain (rest looked up from reference TRBV19 and TRBJ1-4): DGGITQSPKYLFRKEGQNVTLSCEQNLNHDAMYWYRQDPGQGLRLIYYSQIVNDFQKGDIAEGYSVSREKKESFPLTVTSAQKNPTAFYLCASSGTGTGNEKLFFGSGTQLSVL.

This clone was observed a few times. The gene calls are TRBV7-2 and TRBJ1-5; D call uncertain. Germline CDR1 is SGHTA and CDR2 is FQGNSA. The germline V and J ends were trimmed by 3 bases and 2 bases, with 11 bases remaining between them. The CDR3 length is 15 residues. Here the CDR3 DNA reads TGTGCCAGCAGCTTTTTGCCCCAGGGCAATCAGCCCCAGCATTTT. This translates into CASSFLPQGNQPQHF.

On this clone itself: One end of the junction is discordant with germline, which a read error may explain. V is TRBV7-2 and J is TRBJ2-7; 11 bases are shared with TRBD2. The germline gives CDR1 SGHTA, CDR2 FQGNSA. This CDR3 comprises 15 residues. This CDR3 is CASSLAGGPSYEQYF. DNA of the CDR3: TGTGCCAGCAGCCTAGCGGGGGGACCCTCCTACGAGCAGTACTTC.

The chain has TRBV10-2 and TRBJ2-1; TRBD2 matches at 8 bases. Trimming took 7 bases from V and 3 from J; bases not matched to a gene: 8. The CDR3 loop spans 15 amino acids. Germline CDR1 and CDR2: WSHSY and SAAADI. CDR3 loop: CASTDHSGDYNEQFF. DNA for the CDR3: TGCGCCAGCACAGACCATAGCGGGGACTACAATGAGCAGTTCTTC.

The chain links TRBV10-1 to TRBJ1-1; D not certain. The germline CDR1 and CDR2 sequences are WNHNN and SYGVQD (reference sequence). The CDR3 loop spans 13 amino acids. V was pared by 6 bases and J by 4 bases, with 12 bases between. The CDR3 loop reads CASRRTGSTEAFF. Here the CDR3 DNA reads TGCGCCAGCAGACGGACGGGAAGCACTGAAGCTTTCTTT.

The CDR3 here is CASSLATDRRRWGTEAFF. The CDR3 nucleotides are TGCGCCAGCAGCTTGGCCACGGACAGGAGGAGATGGGGCACTGAAGCTTTCTTT. The chain employs TRBV5-1 and TRBJ1-1; 7 nucleotides align to TRBD1. Per the germline V gene, CDR1 is SGHRS and CDR2 is YFSETQ. This CDR3 contains 18 residues. With 0 bases clipped from V and 4 bases from J, the junction kept 15 bases outside the gene matches.

This clone was seen once. CDR3 amino acids: CASSPGWLAGGLEQFF. Written as DNA, the CDR3 is TGTGCCAGCAGCCCTGGCTGGCTAGCGGGGGGGCTTGAGCAGTTCTTC. The chain has TRBV7-8 and TRBJ2-1; 12 nucleotides agree with TRBD2. Germline CDR1 and CDR2: SGHVS and FQNEAQ. The J segment lost 9 bases and the V segment lost 5 bases, leaving 11 bases of the junction unmatched. The CDR3 has 16 residues. The complete variable domain, with remaining parts taken from reference TRBV7-8 and TRBJ2-1, reads GAGVSQSPRYKVAKRGQDVALRCDPISGHVSLFWYQQALGQGPEFLTYFQNEAQLDKSGLPSDRFFAERPEGSVSTLKIQRTQQEDSAVYLCASSPGWLAGGLEQFFGPGTRLTVL.

The chain uses TRBV3-1 (or the pseudogene TRBV3-2) and TRBJ2-1, with TRBD1 matching 9 bases. This CDR3 is built from 15 residues. V shed 6 bases and J 1 base; nucleotides not matched to a gene: 4. Germline-derived CDR1 and CDR2 are LGHDT and YNNKEL (reference sequence). The chain's CDR3 is CASRSGTGSYNEQFF. CDR3 DNA: TGTGCCAGCAGGTCCGGGACAGGGTCCTACAATGAGCAGTTCTTC.